This is a list of T cell receptor beta chains from one sample in a study of monozygotic twins with inflammatory bowel disease. TCRdb re-called the 5' RACE reads; every CDR3 protein appears as one record, without DNA. The sample shows more than 75,000 distinct CDR3 sequences, and 7.4% sits with its ten largest clones. The sequenced material came from blood. The receptors come from a human donor with ulcerative colitis or Crohn's disease, or a healthy co-twin of an affected twin (not recorded which). CDR3s include the opening cysteine and the closing phenylalanine or tryptophan. Each record gives: CDR3 protein, V gene, J gene, CDR3 length.

CDR3aa: CASRRVGLPQETQYF
v_gene: TRBV7-6
j_gene: TRBJ2-5
len: 15

CDR3aa: CASSQGSQPQHF
v_gene: TRBV12-3/TRBV12-4
j_gene: TRBJ1-5
len: 12

CDR3aa: CASSEGQGNSPLHF
v_gene: TRBV6-1
j_gene: TRBJ1-6
len: 14

CDR3aa: CASSSLGGSYEQYF
v_gene: TRBV7-9
j_gene: TRBJ2-7
len: 14

CDR3aa: CASGSTGTAAYNSPLHF
v_gene: TRBV6-5
j_gene: TRBJ1-6
len: 17

CDR3aa: CASSLGDEAFF
v_gene: TRBV12-3/TRBV12-4
j_gene: TRBJ1-1
len: 11

CDR3aa: CASSLVAGMDTQYF
v_gene: TRBV7-7
j_gene: TRBJ2-3
len: 14

CDR3aa: CASSLETARGTQYF
v_gene: TRBV7-9
j_gene: TRBJ2-3
len: 14

CDR3aa: CASSEKLSTTQYF
v_gene: TRBV6-4
j_gene: TRBJ2-5
len: 13

CDR3aa: CASSSHSSRNTGELFF
v_gene: TRBV5-4
j_gene: TRBJ2-2
len: 16

CDR3aa: CASSTSGGAGEQFF
v_gene: TRBV7-9
j_gene: TRBJ2-1
len: 14

CDR3aa: CASSLGVVSTQYYGYTF
v_gene: TRBV5-1
j_gene: TRBJ1-2
len: 17

CDR3aa: CASGLGTKDTQYF
v_gene: TRBV12-5
j_gene: TRBJ2-3
len: 13

CDR3aa: CASSSFGSGTGELFF
v_gene: TRBV12-3/TRBV12-4
j_gene: TRBJ2-2
len: 15

CDR3aa: CASSLDLTGTEQFF
v_gene: TRBV7-9
j_gene: TRBJ2-1
len: 14

CDR3aa: CASSQGSNGYNEQFF
v_gene: TRBV3-1
j_gene: TRBJ2-1
len: 15

CDR3aa: CARGGDSNQPQHF
v_gene: TRBV18
j_gene: TRBJ1-5
len: 13

CDR3aa: CASSLENLYEQYF
v_gene: TRBV5-1
j_gene: TRBJ2-7
len: 13

CDR3aa: CASSYSGANVLTF
v_gene: TRBV5-5
j_gene: TRBJ2-6
len: 13

CDR3aa: CASSRAGGMNTGELFF
v_gene: TRBV11-3
j_gene: TRBJ2-2
len: 16

CDR3aa: CASTQSTGELFF
v_gene: TRBV2
j_gene: TRBJ2-2
len: 12

CDR3aa: CAISETTNTIYF
v_gene: TRBV10-3
j_gene: TRBJ1-3
len: 12

CDR3aa: CASSSFGRGETEAFF
v_gene: TRBV5-1
j_gene: TRBJ1-1
len: 15

CDR3aa: CASSLDRWTGELFF
v_gene: TRBV11-2
j_gene: TRBJ2-2
len: 14

CDR3aa: CASRDAGAGANVLTF
v_gene: TRBV19
j_gene: TRBJ2-6
len: 15

CDR3aa: CAISVGQGQPQHF
v_gene: TRBV10-3
j_gene: TRBJ1-5
len: 13

CDR3aa: CASSLNQGQNYGYTF
v_gene: TRBV12-3/TRBV12-4
j_gene: TRBJ1-2
len: 15

CDR3aa: CASSRGGQGLETQYF
v_gene: TRBV7-9
j_gene: TRBJ2-5
len: 15

CDR3aa: CASSLYLRGPRDTQYF
v_gene: TRBV9
j_gene: TRBJ2-3
len: 16

CDR3aa: CASSYNGGARWGTEAFF
v_gene: TRBV7-9
j_gene: TRBJ1-1
len: 17

CDR3aa: CASSLGLKGGGSSSYNEQFF
v_gene: TRBV5-1
j_gene: TRBJ2-1
len: 20

CDR3aa: CASSYGGSTEAFF
v_gene: TRBV6-6
j_gene: TRBJ1-1
len: 13

CDR3aa: CAGRSGQGVGEQYF
v_gene: TRBV28
j_gene: TRBJ2-7
len: 14

CDR3aa: CASSLAGTGPYEQYF
v_gene: TRBV5-1
j_gene: TRBJ2-7
len: 15

CDR3aa: CASSPIRGPNTGELFF
v_gene: TRBV5-6
j_gene: TRBJ2-2
len: 16

CDR3aa: CSALRTRGGTEAFF
v_gene: TRBV20-1
j_gene: TRBJ1-1
len: 14

CDR3aa: CSVDSGAKNTEAFF
v_gene: TRBV29-1
j_gene: TRBJ1-1
len: 14

CDR3aa: CASSLSGANTGELFF
v_gene: TRBV7-9
j_gene: TRBJ2-2
len: 15

CDR3aa: CASSLGRDRVIGYTEAFF
v_gene: TRBV5-6
j_gene: TRBJ1-1
len: 18

CDR3aa: CASSQGAYRGTGELFF
v_gene: TRBV3-1
j_gene: TRBJ2-2
len: 16

CDR3aa: CASSLQTVNTEAFF
v_gene: TRBV5-1
j_gene: TRBJ1-1
len: 14

CDR3aa: CASSYSGEKDIQYF
v_gene: TRBV5-8
j_gene: TRBJ2-4
len: 14

CDR3aa: CASSTAGLAGVSSYNEQFF
v_gene: TRBV5-1
j_gene: TRBJ2-1
len: 19

CDR3aa: CASNRGNQPQHF
v_gene: TRBV2
j_gene: TRBJ1-5
len: 12

CDR3aa: CASSLRAGTGNTIYF
v_gene: TRBV5-1
j_gene: TRBJ1-3
len: 15

CDR3aa: CASSLGGRGDTQYF
v_gene: TRBV12-3/TRBV12-4
j_gene: TRBJ2-3
len: 14

CDR3aa: CAISASGTNQPQHF
v_gene: TRBV10-3
j_gene: TRBJ1-5
len: 14

CDR3aa: CASSPGRLHEKLFF
v_gene: TRBV18
j_gene: TRBJ1-4
len: 14

CDR3aa: CASSLDGNPNTEAFF
v_gene: TRBV7-6
j_gene: TRBJ1-1
len: 15

CDR3aa: CASSYERGPSYNEQFF
v_gene: TRBV3-1
j_gene: TRBJ2-1
len: 16

CDR3aa: CASSQVPENTEAFF
v_gene: TRBV4-2
j_gene: TRBJ1-1
len: 14

CDR3aa: CASSPGLDEQFF
v_gene: TRBV18
j_gene: TRBJ2-1
len: 12

CDR3aa: CSASGPNQPQHF
v_gene: TRBV20-1
j_gene: TRBJ1-5
len: 12